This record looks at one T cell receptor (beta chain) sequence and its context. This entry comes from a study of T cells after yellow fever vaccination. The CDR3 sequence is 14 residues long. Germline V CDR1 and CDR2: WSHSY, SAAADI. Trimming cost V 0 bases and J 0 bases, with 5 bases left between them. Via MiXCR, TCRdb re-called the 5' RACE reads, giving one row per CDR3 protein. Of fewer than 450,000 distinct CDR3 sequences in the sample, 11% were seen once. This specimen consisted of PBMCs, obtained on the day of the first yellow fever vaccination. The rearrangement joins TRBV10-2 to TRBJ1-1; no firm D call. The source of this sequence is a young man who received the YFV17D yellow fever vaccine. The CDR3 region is CASSESNVNTEAFF. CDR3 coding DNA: TGCGCCAGCAGTGAGTCTAATGTGAACACTGAAGCTTTCTTT.